This TCR beta chain was observed in a study of regulatory T cells in long-lasting Graves disease. The V gene's germline CDR1 is MGHDK and CDR2 SYGVNS. Trimming took 1 base from V and 8 from J, leaving 14 bases between them. This CDR3 has 14 amino acids. Time point meaning: newly diagnosed GD, antithyroid drugs for less than 3 months. PBMCs were the source of the RNA used for TCR sequencing. Library construction for TCR beta used iRepertoire HTBI primers and Arm-PCR of CDR3 regions. TCRdb reanalysed the multiplex PCR reads using MiXCR and keeps one entry per CDR3 protein. Of fewer than 550,000 distinct CDR3 sequences listed, roughly 15% are singletons. The sample was also linked to a second study, of T cells in Graves' hyperthyroidism and ophthalmopathy.

The rearrangement joins TRBV25-1 to TRBJ1-2, with unresolved D. Here the sequenced sample was peripheral blood mononuclear cells (PBMCs), taken at new diagnosis, from a patient treated with antithyroid drugs. The receptor was derived from a woman aged 40 to 65 with Graves disease. The CDR3 sequence: CASSESPEGKGYTF. DNA of the CDR3: TGTGCCAGCAGTGAATCCCCGGAAGGGAAGGGCTACACCTTC.